A single sample is the source of the 21 T cell receptor beta chains below, sequenced in a study of T cells in Graves' hyperthyroidism and ophthalmopathy. Amplification of TCR beta CDR3 regions used RNA as the template. The TCR CDR3 was amplified in a first-round RT-PCR using the HTBI primer set. TCRdb redid the calling of the multiplex PCR reads with MiXCR, one entry per CDR3 protein. The sample lists roughly 180,000 distinct CDR3 sequences; roughly 9.4% were seen once. Sequencing was carried out using blood. Source of these receptors: a woman younger than 30 with Graves' hyperthyroidism that later progressed to Graves' ophthalmopathy.

The table lists this clonotype with many counts. The chain joins TRBV6-1 to TRBJ1-1, with D possibly matching TRBD1 (6 bases). The length of the CDR3 is 14 residues. Germline-derived CDR1 and CDR2 are MNHNS and SASEGT. The ends were cut back, 5 bases at V and 8 bases at J, with 18 bases in the middle. The chain's CDR3 is CASSSLYRAGEAFF. CDR3 DNA: TGTGCCAGCAGTTCACTCTACAGGGCTGGGGAAGCTTTCTTT.

This clonotype has at least ten counts. J is TRBJ1-5 and V is TRBV5-1, with 8 bases aligning to TRBD1. V gave up 5 bases and J gave up 4 bases; unmatched junction bases: 8. The CDR3 length is 15 residues. The germline V gene encodes CDR1 SGHRS and CDR2 YFSETQ. The CDR3 bases are TGCGCCAGCAGACACGACAGGGGTGAGAATCAGCCCCAGCATTTT. Translating gives CASRHDRGENQPQHF. The variable domain in full, with the rest retrieved from reference TRBV5-1 and TRBJ1-5, is KAGVTQTPRYLIKTRGQQVTLSCSPISGHRSVSWYQQTPGQGLQFLFEYFSETQRNKGNFPGRFSGRQFSNSRSEMNVSTLELGDSALYLCASRHDRGENQPQHFGDGTRLSIL.

This clonotype has more than one count but fewer than ten. This may come from a read error, since a much larger clone is one base off. The V call is TRBV18, the J call TRBJ2-3, with 7 bases matching TRBD2. CDR3 length: 17 residues. From germline, CDR1 is KGHSH and CDR2 LQKENI. CDR3 region: CVSSPPSGDLFTDTQYF. The CDR3 DNA follows: TGTGTCAGCTCACCACCGAGCGGGGACCTATTCACAGATACGCAGTATTTT.

This clonotype was detected ten times or more. In DNA form, the CDR3 reads TGTGCCAGCAGTGAAGCAGCCAGGGGGGGTACACTACAAGAGACCCAGTACTTC. Its protein product is CASSEAARGGTLQETQYF. The chain carries TRBV2 and TRBJ2-5; D could derive from TRBD1 or TRBD2 (7 bases each). The germline V gene encodes CDR1 SNHLY and CDR2 FYNNEI. The CDR3 consists of 18 residues. With 0 bases removed from V and 2 bases from J, the gap between germline ends came to 19 bases.

This clonotype showed up many times. The CDR3 DNA reads as TGCAGTGCGGTATGGACTAGCGGGCTTCAAGAGACCCAGTACTTC. Translation: CSAVWTSGLQETQYF. The chain joins TRBV20-1 to TRBJ2-5; 11 nucleotides match TRBD2. The germline gives CDR1 DFQATT, CDR2 SNEGSKA (reference sequence). Trimming removed 6 bases from V and 2 bases from J; junction bases left unmatched: 8. This CDR3 region has 15 residues.

The chain recombines TRBV9 with TRBJ2-3, with 11 bases aligning to TRBD2. The germline V gene encodes CDR1 SGDLS and CDR2 YYNGEE. This CDR3 is built from 19 residues. J was trimmed by 3 bases and V by 1 base; bases with no gene match: 13. The CDR3: CASSVTGSGGAGSTDTQYF. Here the CDR3 DNA reads TGTGCCAGCAGCGTAACAGGTAGCGGGGGGGCAGGTAGTACAGATACGCAGTATTTT.

This clonotype was recorded at least ten times. This chain connects TRBV29-1 to TRBJ1-1, with D unclear. This CDR3 comprises 12 residues. Germline V gene lookup returns CDR1 SQVTM and CDR2 ANQGSEA. V lost 4 bases, J lost 6 bases, and 12 bases lay in between. CDR3 nucleotide sequence: TGCAGCGTTGTAACGGCCAGAGCTGAAGCTTTCTTT. Translation gives CSVVTARAEAFF. Together with reference TRBV29-1 and TRBJ1-1, the CDR3 gives the full variable domain: SAVISQKPSRDICQRGTSLTIQCQVDSQVTMMFWYRQQPGQSLTLIATANQGSEATYESGFVIDKFPISRPNLTFSTLTVSNMSPEDSSIYLCSVVTARAEAFFGQGTRLTVV.

This clonotype was recorded many times. This chain joins TRBV2 and TRBJ1-3; 7 bases map to TRBD1. This CDR3 comprises 15 residues. V was pared by 5 bases and J by 4 bases, with 8 bases of the junction left unmatched. Germline-derived CDR1 and CDR2 are SNHLY and FYNNEI. The CDR3: CASSPGGGGGNTIYF. In DNA, the CDR3 is TGTGCCAGCAGTCCAGGGGGTGGTGGAGGAAACACCATATATTTT.

This clonotype has only a few counts. A much larger clonotype is one base distant, so this may be a read error. The chain carries TRBV9 and TRBJ2-5; 8 bases match TRBD1. This CDR3 contains 14 residues. V shed 0 bases, J shed 7 bases, and the junction held 5 bases outside the gene matches. Germline CDR1 and CDR2: SGDLS and YYNGEE. CDR3 sequence: CASSVGGGTGTQYF. DNA of the CDR3: TGTGCCAGCAGCGTAGGAGGCGGGACAGGGACCCAGTACTTC.

This clonotype was seen ten or more times. The genes are TRBV13 and TRBJ1-1, with D hard to call. CDR3 size: 16 residues. Germline V gene data show CDR1 as PRHDT and CDR2 as FYEKMQ (reference sequence). Trimming removed 5 bases from V and 6 bases from J, with 22 bases in between. The CDR3 DNA is TGTGCCAGCAGCCGTAGTACGGACGGACTGTTGGCTGAAGCTTTCTTT. This translates into CASSRSTDGLLAEAFF.

The V gene is TRBV28, the J gene TRBJ2-3, with 10 bases fitting TRBD2. Per germline, CDR1 MDHEN and CDR2 SYDVKM. The CDR3 spans 17 residues. The V gene end was trimmed by 4 bases and the J gene end by 1 base; junction bases not matched to a gene: 8. The CDR3 loop reads CASSSDPGTSGTDTQYF. DNA for the CDR3: TGTGCCAGCAGTTCTGACCCCGGGACTAGCGGCACAGATACGCAGTATTTT.

Remarks on this clonotype: This may come from a read error, since a much larger clone is one base off. This sequence joins TRBV30 and TRBJ2-3; maybe TRBD2 (7 bases). Germline V lookup: CDR1 GTSNPN, CDR2 SVGIG (reference sequence). The CDR3 loop spans 14 amino acids. CDR3 protein: CAWRIAGDTDAQYF. Written as DNA, the CDR3 is TGTGCCTGGAGAATCGCGGGGGACACAGATGCGCAGTATTTT.

V and J are TRBV30 and TRBJ1-2, with 8 positions matching TRBD1. The CDR3 length is 18 residues. Germline CDR1 is GTSNPN and CDR2 is SVGIG (reference sequence). V lost 1 base to trimming and J lost 4 bases; unmatched junction nucleotides: 17. The CDR3 protein is CAWSDSEGIGTGAYGYTF. CDR3 DNA sequence: TGTGCCTGGAGTGACAGTGAGGGGATCGGGACAGGAGCCTATGGCTACACCTTC.

This clonotype has ten or more counts. The CDR3 spells CSARGGELAPAYEQYF. CDR3 nucleotide sequence: TGCAGTGCTAGAGGGGGAGAACTAGCGCCTGCCTACGAGCAGTACTTC. This chain joins TRBV20-1 and TRBJ2-7, with 7 positions matching TRBD2. The CDR3 length is 16 residues. The J segment lost 2 bases and the V segment lost 1 base, leaving 11 bases of the junction unmatched. Germline V gene sequence: CDR1 DFQATT, CDR2 SNEGSKA (reference sequence).

The chain links TRBV5-1 to TRBJ1-3, with D possibly being TRBD1 (6 bases). CDR1 and CDR2 (germline): SGHRS, YFSETQ. V lost 1 base to trimming and J lost 0 bases, with 14 bases between them. The CDR3 extends over 17 amino acids. The CDR3 bases are TGCGCCAGCAGCTTGAAAGAGACAGGCAGCTCTGGAAACACCATATATTTT. Amino acids: CASSLKETGSSGNTIYF.

A remark on this clonotype: A read error may explain this, as a much larger clone is one base away. The genes are TRBV19 and TRBJ2-5, with D maybe TRBD2 (6 bases). This CDR3 is 14 amino acids long. CDR1 LNHDA and CDR2 SQIVND come from the germline V gene (reference sequence). CDR3 coding DNA: TGTGCCAGTCATCGGCGGGGTGGAGGTGAGACCCAGCACTTC. Its translation: CASHRRGGGETQHF.

The V and J genes are TRBV24-1 and TRBJ1-5; 7 nucleotides line up with TRBD1. This CDR3 is 18 amino acids long. Unmatched junction bases numbered 14, after V lost 5 bases and J lost 2 bases. Germline V gene lookup returns CDR1 KGHDR and CDR2 SFDVKD. The CDR3 region has the DNA TGTGCCACCAGTGCGCTGCGGCCTTATGACAGGGGCAATCAGCCCCAGCATTTT. The encoded protein is CATSALRPYDRGNQPQHF.

This clonotype came up many times. The V and J genes are TRBV7-9 and TRBJ1-2; weak D call: TRBD1 (5 bases). In germline, CDR1 is SEHNR, CDR2 FQNEAQ (reference sequence). Trimming stripped 3 bases from V and 6 bases from J, with 14 bases between. This CDR3 contains 14 residues. The CDR3 region is CASSFSVGLDGYTF. The DNA of the CDR3 is TGTGCCAGCAGCTTCTCCGTGGGGCTTGATGGCTACACCTTC.

This clonotype was seen at least ten times. The chain carries TRBV28 and TRBJ2-7, with D unresolved. V lost 5 bases to trimming and J lost 6 bases, with 17 bases between them. The CDR3 is 14 residues long. The germline V gene has CDR1 MDHEN and CDR2 SYDVKM. In DNA, the CDR3 is TGTGCCAGCAGTCGAGACGGGTGGTGGGGCGAGCAGTACTTC. As protein: CASSRDGWWGEQYF.

This clonotype was picked up many times. The chain uses TRBV20-1 and TRBJ2-7; no clear D. The germline V gene encodes CDR1 DFQATT and CDR2 SNEGSKA (reference sequence). The CDR3 consists of 12 residues. Trimming pared 4 bases from V and 5 bases from J, leaving 12 bases between. For the CDR3, the DNA is TGCAGTGCTACGGATCAGGCCGACGAGCAGTACTTC. The encoded protein is CSATDQADEQYF.

This clonotype has ten or more counts. This rearrangement joins TRBV20-1 to TRBJ2-3; the D call may be TRBD1 or TRBD2 (5 bases each). The CDR3 is 14 residues long. From germline, CDR1 is DFQATT and CDR2 SNEGSKA (reference sequence). Trimming took 3 bases from V and 4 from J, leaving 14 bases between them. CDR3 loop: CSARVGGAADTQYF. As DNA, the CDR3 is TGCAGTGCTAGGGTTGGGGGAGCGGCAGATACGCAGTATTTT.